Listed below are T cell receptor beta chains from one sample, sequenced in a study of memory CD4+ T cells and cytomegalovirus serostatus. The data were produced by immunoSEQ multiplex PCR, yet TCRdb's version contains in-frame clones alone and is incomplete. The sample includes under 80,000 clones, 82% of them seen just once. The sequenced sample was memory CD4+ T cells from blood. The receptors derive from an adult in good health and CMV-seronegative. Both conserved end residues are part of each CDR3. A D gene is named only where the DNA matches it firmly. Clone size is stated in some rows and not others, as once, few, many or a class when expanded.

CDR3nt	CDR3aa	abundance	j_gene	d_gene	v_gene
TGTGCCAGCAGTTCGGTCGGTGAGGGAGGAGGCTACGAGCAGTACTTC	CASSSVGEGGGYEQYF	.	TRBJ2-7	.	TRBV6-5
TGTGCCAGTAGTATAGATTTGAGACAGGCGATCTATGGCTACACCTTC	CASSIDLRQAIYGYTF	.	TRBJ1-2	.	TRBV19
TGTGCCAGCAGTTCCGGGTTCTCTGGAAACACCATATATTTT	CASSSGFSGNTIYF	few	TRBJ1-3	.	TRBV6-6
TGTGCCAGCAGTGCTTCGATGAACACTGAAGCTTTCTTT	CASSASMNTEAFF	.	TRBJ1-1	.	TRBV28
TGTGCCAGCAGTCCATGGACAGGCAATGAGCAGTTCTTC	CASSPWTGNEQFF	.	TRBJ2-1	TRBD1	TRBV6-5
TGTGCCAGCAGTTCGGGGGGCTCCAGTCAGCCCCAGCATTTT	CASSSGGSSQPQHF	.	TRBJ1-5	.	TRBV28
TGTGCCTGTAGACAGGCAGCGCGGAGCTATGGCTACACCTTC	CACRQAARSYGYTF	.	TRBJ1-2	.	TRBV30
TGTGCCAGTAGTATTAGCGGGGGGGCCGGAGACATTCAGTACTTC	CASSISGGAGDIQYF	.	TRBJ2-4	TRBD2	TRBV19
TGTGCCAGTAGGAGGCCAGGGAGGGGATCCTACAATGAGCAGTTCTTC	CASRRPGRGSYNEQFF	.	TRBJ2-1	TRBD2	TRBV19
TGCGCCAGCAGCTTGGTCGCTGGCAGCAATCAGCCCCAGCATTTT	CASSLVAGSNQPQHF	.	TRBJ1-5	.	TRBV5-1
TGTGCCAGCAGGACAGGGGCCGAGACCCAGTACTTC	CASRTGAETQYF	few	TRBJ2-5	TRBD1	TRBV2
TGCGCCAGCAGCTTGGAAGGGCAGGGAGGTTCTGAAAAACTGTTTTTT	CASSLEGQGGSEKLFF	.	TRBJ1-4	.	TRBV5-1
TGTGCCAGCAGTTTAAAGGGGGGAGGGGGGCTGAACACTGAAGCTTTCTTT	CASSLKGGGGLNTEAFF	.	TRBJ1-1	.	TRBV27
TGCGCCAGCAGTGAGTCTCTGGGTGGGGCAGATACGCAGTATTTT	CASSESLGGADTQYF	.	TRBJ2-3	.	TRBV10-1
TGTGCCAGCAGCTTAGGAGGATTTAACACTGAAGCTTTCTTT	CASSLGGFNTEAFF	.	TRBJ1-1	.	TRBV7-2
TGCGCCAGCAGCTCGAGCGGGAACAACCCCTACAATGAGCAGTTCTTC	CASSSSGNNPYNEQFF	.	TRBJ2-1	TRBD2	TRBV5-1
TGTGCCAGCAGACAGGGTATGAGCAATCAGCCCCAGCATTTT	CASRQGMSNQPQHF	.	TRBJ1-5	.	TRBV6-5
TGTGCCATCAGTGAGGAACAGGGGAACTATGGCTACACCTTC	CAISEEQGNYGYTF	.	TRBJ1-2	TRBD1	TRBV10-3